A single sample is the source of the 30 T cell receptor beta chains below, sequenced in a study of cytomegalovirus exposure and HLA in healthy donors (dated by TCRdb to about 2017). The library came from the immunoSEQ multiplex PCR assay. This is the immuneACCESS table as TCRdb keeps it, with only in-frame sequences that have V and J called. A part of the clones is gone; compared with another copy, unresolved V genes explain less than half, and the rest is unexplained. In all, the sample holds about 130,000 clones, and nearly 90% of those were seen once. 3% to 3.5% of the sample is in the top ten clones. Sequencing input: PBMCs. The receptors were sampled from a man aged 30 to 39 in good health and CMV-seronegative.

This chain connects TRBV7-9 to TRBJ2-6, with a possible D match to TRBD2 (5 bases). The V and J ends lost 3 bases and 0 bases respectively, with 6 bases between them. There are 15 residues in the CDR3. CDR1 is SEHNR and CDR2 is FQNEAQ in the germline V gene (reference sequence). The chain's CDR3 is CASSLGASGANVLTF. CDR3 DNA sequence: TGTGCCAGCAGCTTGGGAGCCTCTGGGGCCAACGTCCTGACTTTC.

In DNA, the CDR3 is TGCGCCAGCAGCCAAGAGGTGGGGGCGCTTTATGGCTACACCTTC. Translation: CASSQEVGALYGYTF. The chain employs TRBV4-1 and TRBJ1-2; D is possibly TRBD1 (6 bases). Per the germline V gene, CDR1 is MGHRA and CDR2 is YSYEKL. V was cut by 0 bases and J by 5 bases, with 13 bases left in between. This CDR3 is built from 15 residues.

This clone was seen just once. V usage is TRBV7-9 and J usage is TRBJ2-5, with 8 bases matching TRBD1. The V and J ends lost 7 bases and 5 bases, in that order; junction bases with no gene match: 15. CDR1 and CDR2 (germline): SEHNR, FQNEAQ (reference sequence). CDR3 length: 16 residues. The CDR3 DNA sequence: TGTGCCAGCACCTTTATGCAGGGGGCTGAGCTGGAGACCCAGTACTTC. It encodes CASTFMQGAELETQYF.

The chain carries TRBV27 and TRBJ2-3; D might be TRBD1 (5 bases). The CDR3 loop spans 13 amino acids. The germline V and J ends were trimmed by 3 bases and 3 bases, with 7 bases remaining between them. Per germline, CDR1 MNHEY and CDR2 SMNVEV (reference sequence). As DNA, the CDR3 is TGTGCCAGCAGTTTCCGACAGACAGATACGCAGTATTTT. This encodes CASSFRQTDTQYF.

The chain carries TRBV28 and TRBJ2-5, with TRBD1 matching 7 bases. The CDR3 totals 15 residues. V lost 2 bases to trimming and J lost 7 bases; unmatched junction nucleotides: 10. Germline CDR1 reads MDHEN; CDR2 reads SYDVKM. CDR3 amino acids: CASSLPRQGVWTQYF. The CDR3 nucleotides are TGTGCCAGCAGTTTACCGCGACAGGGTGTTTGGACCCAGTACTTC.

This rearrangement joins TRBV19 to TRBJ1-5; weak D call: TRBD1 (5 bases). This CDR3 has 14 amino acids. Germline CDR1 is LNHDA and CDR2 is SQIVND (reference sequence). V lost 1 base, J lost 9 bases, and 13 bases lay in between. This chain's CDR3 is CASSIGTDGGPQHF. For the CDR3, the DNA is TGTGCCAGTAGTATAGGGACGGACGGGGGGCCCCAGCATTTT. Drawing the rest from reference TRBV19 and TRBJ1-5, the complete variable domain is DGGITQSPKYLFRKEGQNVTLSCEQNLNHDAMYWYRQDPGQGLRLIYYSQIVNDFQKGDIAEGYSVSREKKESFPLTVTSAQKNPTAFYLCASSIGTDGGPQHFGDGTRLSIL.

This chain joins TRBV5-1 and TRBJ1-3, with D possibly being TRBD1 (5 bases). The germline V gene has CDR1 SGHRS and CDR2 YFSETQ. The CDR3 spans 16 residues. V was shortened by 2 bases and J by 2 bases, with 14 bases between the two germline ends. DNA for the CDR3: TGCGCCAGCAGCTTTGGGGGGACGATTGCTGGAAACACCATATATTTT. Its protein is CASSFGGTIAGNTIYF.

V gene TRBV11-2 combines with J gene TRBJ1-2; D perhaps matches TRBD1 (5 bases). Germline CDR1 is SGHAT and CDR2 is FQNNGV. The V end was cut by 5 bases, the J end by 4 bases, with 14 bases between. The CDR3 has 14 amino acids. The CDR3 bases are TGTGCCAGCAGCCGAAGGCGGGGGAGCTATGGCTACACCTTC. Protein: CASSRRRGSYGYTF.

The V and J genes are TRBV4-1 and TRBJ1-2; 9 bases agree with TRBD1. CDR1 is MGHRA, CDR2 YSYEKL, per germline. The CDR3 contains 15 residues. J gave up 5 bases and V 4 bases, and 8 bases lay outside the gene matches. Here the CDR3 reads CASSPGQGRGYGYTF. CDR3 coding DNA: TGCGCCAGCAGCCCCGGACAGGGGAGGGGGTATGGCTACACCTTC.

V usage is TRBV5-4 and J usage is TRBJ1-2; perhaps TRBD1 as D (5 bases). Germline CDR1 is SGHNT and CDR2 is YYREEE (reference sequence). CDR3 length: 14 residues. V lost 2 bases and J lost 4, with 12 bases in between. CDR3 nucleotides: TGTGCCAGCAGCTTACAGGAGGGGAGCTATGGCTACACCTTC. It yields the protein CASSLQEGSYGYTF.

This sequence joins TRBV6-5 and TRBJ2-7; no clear D. V lost 2 bases to trimming and J lost 0 bases, with 8 bases between them. This CDR3 contains 14 residues. In germline, CDR1 is MNHEY, CDR2 SVGAGI. The CDR3, as DNA: TGTGCCAGCAGTTACAATAGCCACTCCTACGAGCAGTACTTC. Translating gives CASSYNSHSYEQYF.

The gene calls are TRBV19 and TRBJ2-7; TRBD1 matches 8 bases. Per germline, CDR1 LNHDA and CDR2 SQIVND (reference sequence). The CDR3 loop spans 16 amino acids. V was pared by 0 bases and J by 2 bases, with 6 bases of the junction left unmatched. CDR3 amino acids: CASSIDLGQGTYEQYF. CDR3 bases: TGTGCCAGTAGTATAGATTTAGGACAGGGTACCTACGAGCAGTACTTC.

The V gene is TRBV10-1, the J gene TRBJ1-1; D might be TRBD1 (5 bases). The CDR3 loop spans 13 amino acids. Germline V gene lookup returns CDR1 WNHNN and CDR2 SYGVQD (reference sequence). V was clipped by 4 bases and J by 4 bases, with 10 bases between them. The CDR3 loop is CASSGQGGTEAFF. Here the CDR3 DNA reads TGCGCCAGCAGTGGGCAGGGAGGCACTGAAGCTTTCTTT.

The V call is TRBV15, the J call TRBJ2-5, with TRBD2 matching 11 bases. The CDR3 spans 15 residues. Germline V gives CDR1 LNHNV, CDR2 YYDKDF (reference sequence). The V gene end was trimmed by 3 bases and the J gene end by 4 bases; junction bases not matched to a gene: 4. CDR3 region: CATSSLAGGPETQYF. The CDR3 coding sequence is TGTGCCACCAGCAGTTTAGCGGGGGGGCCAGAGACCCAGTACTTC.

The chain uses TRBV6-5 and TRBJ2-7, with D maybe TRBD2 (5 bases). Germline lookup yields CDR1 MNHEY and CDR2 SVGAGI. CDR3 length: 13 residues. Trimming cost V 7 bases and J 9 bases, with 19 bases left between them. The CDR3 DNA reads TGTGCCAGCAAGAGGGCAGGTGCGGTGGGGCAGTACTTC. This gives the protein CASKRAGAVGQYF.

The chain combines TRBV18 with TRBJ1-1; no definite D call. The CDR3 has 15 residues. Germline-derived CDR1 and CDR2 are KGHSH and LQKENI. Trimming stripped 3 bases from V and 1 base from J, with 12 bases between. CDR3 region: CASSPDRVWNTEAFF. The CDR3 bases are TGTGCCAGCTCACCCGACCGGGTATGGAACACTGAAGCTTTCTTT.

This chain links TRBV7-9 with TRBJ2-7; 9 bases are shared with TRBD1. This CDR3 is built from 17 residues. V was pared by 1 base and J by 3 bases, with 10 bases of the junction left unmatched. In germline, CDR1 is SEHNR, CDR2 FQNEAQ (reference sequence). CDR3 sequence: CASSLETGGQGGYEQYF. CDR3 DNA: TGTGCCAGCAGCTTAGAGACGGGGGGACAGGGTGGCTACGAGCAGTACTTC.

CDR3 residues: CASSPDEGYGYTF. DNA for the CDR3: TGTGCCAGTAGTCCGGACGAGGGCTATGGCTACACCTTC. The gene calls are TRBV19 and TRBJ1-2; D not certain. The CDR3 sequence is 13 residues long. Germline loops: CDR1 LNHDA, CDR2 SQIVND (reference sequence). Trimming pared 5 bases from V and 4 bases from J, leaving 11 bases between.

This clone appeared once. This chain links TRBV2 with TRBJ2-7; D unclear. The CDR3 is 14 amino acids. Germline CDR1 SNHLY, CDR2 FYNNEI. Trimming removed 0 bases from V and 0 bases from J, with 6 bases in between. DNA for the CDR3: TGTGCCAGCAGTGAAGCGGCCTTCTCCTACGAGCAGTACTTC. This gives the protein CASSEAAFSYEQYF.

This clone was counted between two and nine times. The genes are TRBV5-4 and TRBJ1-2; 7 nucleotides agree with TRBD1. Germline CDR1 SGHNT, CDR2 YYREEE (reference sequence). The V gene end was trimmed by 4 bases and the J gene end by 5 bases; junction bases not matched to a gene: 8. CDR3 length equals 14 residues. The CDR3 nucleotides read TGTGCCAGCAGCCTTCCAGGGGGATTGTATGGCTACACCTTC. As protein: CASSLPGGLYGYTF.

Comment on this clone: The same CDR3 also results from other DNA sequences found in this sample. The chain carries TRBV18 and TRBJ2-7; no definite D call. V was pared by 0 bases and J by 2 bases, with 8 bases between. This CDR3 has 14 amino acids. Germline V gene lookup returns CDR1 KGHSH and CDR2 LQKENI. The CDR3 loop is CASSPPSQTYEQYF. CDR3 nucleotides: TGTGCCAGCTCACCACCATCACAGACCTACGAGCAGTACTTC.

CDR3 nucleotides: TGTGCCAGCAGCCCACCTCATAGGGGCGGGAACACTGAAGCTTTCTTT. Encoded protein: CASSPPHRGGNTEAFF. This chain uses TRBV7-9 with TRBJ1-1; maybe TRBD1 (5 bases). V dropped 5 bases and J dropped 1 base, with 17 bases sitting between them. This CDR3 contains 16 residues. Germline loops: CDR1 SEHNR, CDR2 FQNEAQ (reference sequence).

CDR3 amino acids: CASRDRGRGNEQFF. CDR3 bases: TGTGCCAGCAGGGACAGGGGGCGCGGGAATGAGCAGTTCTTC. The chain recombines TRBV6-1 with TRBJ2-1; 11 bases are a match to TRBD1. The CDR3 covers 14 residues. After removal of 6 bases from V and 7 bases from J, the junction contained 5 bases not matched to a gene. The germline gives CDR1 MNHNS, CDR2 SASEGT.

The chain uses TRBV6-5 and TRBJ1-4, with D perhaps TRBD1 (6 bases). Germline loops: CDR1 MNHEY, CDR2 SVGAGI. The CDR3 length is 15 residues. V was clipped by 2 bases and J by 1 base, with 8 bases between them. CDR3 sequence reads: CASSYIQGTNEKLFF. The CDR3 region has the DNA TGTGCCAGCAGTTACATACAGGGAACTAATGAAAAACTGTTTTTT.

The genes are TRBV7-2 and TRBJ2-3, with 11 bases lining up with TRBD2. V was pared by 7 bases and J by 3 bases, with 6 bases of the junction left unmatched. The germline gives CDR1 SGHTA, CDR2 FQGNSA. This CDR3 contains 15 residues. The CDR3: CASNLAGGRTDTQYF. CDR3 DNA sequence: TGTGCCAGCAACCTAGCGGGGGGACGGACAGATACGCAGTATTTT.

This chain uses TRBV27 with TRBJ1-6; 10 bases agree with TRBD1. The CDR3 is 16 residues long. V was clipped by 3 bases and J by 6 bases; unmatched bases: 5. Germline CDR1 reads MNHEY; CDR2 reads SMNVEV (reference sequence). CDR3 protein: CASSLSGQGSNSPLHF. CDR3 DNA: TGTGCCAGCAGTTTGTCGGGACAGGGGTCTAATTCACCCCTCCACTTT.

The V gene is TRBV6-5, the J gene TRBJ2-3; D might be TRBD2 (5 bases). The V gene lost 2 bases and the J gene lost 1 base, with 13 bases spanning the gap. Germline V CDR1 and CDR2: MNHEY, SVGAGI. The CDR3 runs to 16 residues. The CDR3 region is CASSYRLPGGTDTQYF. The CDR3 DNA reads as TGTGCCAGCAGTTACAGGCTGCCCGGGGGCACAGATACGCAGTATTTT.

The chain links TRBV27 to TRBJ2-3, with TRBD1 matching 9 bases. CDR1 and CDR2 from the germline V gene are MNHEY and SMNVEV (reference sequence). V was clipped by 4 bases and J by 5 bases; unmatched bases: 4. This CDR3 has 14 residues. In nucleotides, the CDR3 is TGTGCCAGCAGTTGGGACAGGGATATAGATACGCAGTATTTT. Translated, it gives CASSWDRDIDTQYF.

V gene TRBV9 combines with J gene TRBJ2-7; D is perhaps TRBD2 (6 bases). V was clipped by 0 bases and J by 2 bases, with 15 bases between them. The CDR3 has 16 amino acids. The germline V gene encodes CDR1 SGDLS and CDR2 YYNGEE. CDR3 DNA: TGTGCCAGCAGCGTAGATCGGCGGGGCAAGGCCTACGAGCAGTACTTC. It specifies CASSVDRRGKAYEQYF.

V usage is TRBV13 and J usage is TRBJ2-2; 11 bases map to TRBD1. Trimming cost V 1 base and J 4 bases; bases outside gene matches: 2. This CDR3 is built from 16 residues. CDR1 is PRHDT and CDR2 is FYEKMQ in the germline V gene (reference sequence). The CDR3 reads CASSLAGQGGTGELFF. The CDR3 DNA is TGTGCCAGCAGCTTAGCGGGACAGGGGGGCACCGGGGAGCTGTTTTTT.